This TCR beta chain was identified in a study of T cells after yellow fever vaccination. General observations from the study: Post-booster repertoires contained most primary-vaccination clones again (about 95% CD4, over 70% CD8).

CDR1 is SGHDN and CDR2 is FVKESK in the germline V gene. Trimming pared 3 bases from V and 3 bases from J, leaving 6 bases between. This CDR3 is built from 12 residues. Template switching by 5'RACE produced TCR cDNA, adding a universal primer site and UMIs. TCRdb passed the 5' RACE reads through MiXCR, listing each CDR3 protein once. The table includes a few hundred thousand distinct CDR3 sequences, around 17% detected once. This clonotype occurred a few times. Its antigen is currently unknown. The rearrangement links TRBV14 to TRBJ2-7; D gene ambiguous. This receptor was taken from a young man who received the YFV17D yellow fever vaccine. Sequences were derived from PBMCs, sampled 5 days after the first yellow fever vaccination. CDR3 residues: CASSQRYYEQYV. Written as DNA, the CDR3 is TGTGCCAGCAGCCAGAGATACTACGAGCAGTACGTC.